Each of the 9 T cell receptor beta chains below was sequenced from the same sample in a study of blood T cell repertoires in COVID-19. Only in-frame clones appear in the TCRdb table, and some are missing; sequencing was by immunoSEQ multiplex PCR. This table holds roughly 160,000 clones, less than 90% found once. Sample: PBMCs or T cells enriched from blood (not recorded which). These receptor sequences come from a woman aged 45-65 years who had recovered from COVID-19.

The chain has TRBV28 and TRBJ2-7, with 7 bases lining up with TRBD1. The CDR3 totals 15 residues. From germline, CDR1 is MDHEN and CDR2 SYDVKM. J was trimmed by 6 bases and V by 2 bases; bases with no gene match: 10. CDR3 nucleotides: TGTGCCAGCAGTTTAGTCCCTGACAGGGCAGCCGAGCAGTACTTC. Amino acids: CASSLVPDRAAEQYF. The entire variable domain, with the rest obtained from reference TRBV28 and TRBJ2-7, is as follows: DVKVTQSSRYLVKRTGEKVFLECVQDMDHENMFWYRQDPGLGLRLIYFSYDVKMKEKGDIPEGYSVSREKKERFSLILESASTNQTSMYLCASSLVPDRAAEQYFGPGTRLTVT.

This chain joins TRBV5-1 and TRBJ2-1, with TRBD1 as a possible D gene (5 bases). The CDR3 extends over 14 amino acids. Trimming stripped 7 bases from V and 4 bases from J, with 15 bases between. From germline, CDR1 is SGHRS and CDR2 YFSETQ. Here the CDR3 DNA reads TGCGCCAGCTCCTTAGTTGGGGCATACAATGAGCAGTTCTTC. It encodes CASSLVGAYNEQFF. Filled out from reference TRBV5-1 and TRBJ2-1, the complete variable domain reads KAGVTQTPRYLIKTRGQQVTLSCSPISGHRSVSWYQQTPGQGLQFLFEYFSETQRNKGNFPGRFSGRQFSNSRSEMNVSTLELGDSALYLCASSLVGAYNEQFFGPGTRLTVL.

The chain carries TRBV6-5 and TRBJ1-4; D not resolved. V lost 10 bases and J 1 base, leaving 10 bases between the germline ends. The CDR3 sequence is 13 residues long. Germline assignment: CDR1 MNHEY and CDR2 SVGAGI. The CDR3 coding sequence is TGTGCCACAGCCGGAGGAACTAATGAAAAACTGTTTTTT. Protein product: CATAGGTNEKLFF.

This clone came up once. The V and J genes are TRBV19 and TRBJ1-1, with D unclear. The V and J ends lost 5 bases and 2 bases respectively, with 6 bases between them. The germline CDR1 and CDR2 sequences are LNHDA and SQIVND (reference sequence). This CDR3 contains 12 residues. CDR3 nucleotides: TGTGCCAGTAGTTTCTACAACACTGAAGCTTTCTTT. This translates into CASSFYNTEAFF.

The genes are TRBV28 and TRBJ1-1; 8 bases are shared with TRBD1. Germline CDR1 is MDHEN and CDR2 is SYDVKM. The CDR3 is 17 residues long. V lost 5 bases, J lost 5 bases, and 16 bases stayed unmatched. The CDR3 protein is CASSLRASGGARTEAFF. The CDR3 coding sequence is TGTGCCAGCAGTCTCAGGGCTTCAGGGGGCGCAAGGACTGAAGCTTTCTTT. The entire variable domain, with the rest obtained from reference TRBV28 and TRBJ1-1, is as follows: DVKVTQSSRYLVKRTGEKVFLECVQDMDHENMFWYRQDPGLGLRLIYFSYDVKMKEKGDIPEGYSVSREKKERFSLILESASTNQTSMYLCASSLRASGGARTEAFFGQGTRLTVV.

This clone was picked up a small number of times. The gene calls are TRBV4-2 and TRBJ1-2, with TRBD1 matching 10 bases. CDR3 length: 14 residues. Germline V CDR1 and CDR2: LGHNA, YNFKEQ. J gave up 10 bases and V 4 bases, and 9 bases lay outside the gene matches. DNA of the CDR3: TGTGCCAGCAGCCCCCAGGACAGGGGGAGGCCCTACACCTTC. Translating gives CASSPQDRGRPYTF.

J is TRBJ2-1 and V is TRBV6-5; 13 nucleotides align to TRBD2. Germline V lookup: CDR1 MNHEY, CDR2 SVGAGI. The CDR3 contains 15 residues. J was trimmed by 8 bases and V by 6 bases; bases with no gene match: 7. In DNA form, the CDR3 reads TGTGCCAGCAGGCGGACTAGCGGGAGATTCTATGAGCAGTTCTTC. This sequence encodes CASRRTSGRFYEQFF.

CDR3 DNA sequence: TGTGCCAGCAGCTTGGTAGGGGCTTCTGGCAATGAGCAGTTCTTC. It is translated as CASSLVGASGNEQFF. The rearrangement links TRBV5-4 to TRBJ2-1, with D tentatively TRBD1 (5 bases). With 0 bases removed from V and 6 bases from J, the gap between germline ends came to 13 bases. Per the germline V gene, CDR1 is SGHNT and CDR2 is YYREEE (reference sequence). CDR3 length equals 15 residues.

CDR3 coding DNA: TGTGCCAGCAGCCTCTACAGGGGTGACTACAATGAGCAGTTCTTC. Protein: CASSLYRGDYNEQFF. The V and J genes are TRBV14 and TRBJ2-1; 7 positions agree with TRBD1. Germline V gives CDR1 SGHDN, CDR2 FVKESK. The CDR3 has 15 residues. The trim removed 4 bases at V and 3 bases at J, leaving 6 bases unmatched.